Listed below are T cell receptor beta chains from one sample, sequenced in a study of control samples from healthy donors and cancer patients. Clones were sequenced by immunoSEQ multiplex PCR, and TCRdb holds only the in-frame ones, with some missing. The sample includes about 200,000 clones, about 91% seen only once; the top ten take approximately 2%. The specimen was blood. The receptors derive from a man aged 25 to 40 in good health. CDR3s include the opening cysteine and the closing phenylalanine or tryptophan. D genes are given only for firm matches. Rows may omit the clone size; those that give it use once, few, many or a size class.

>-|TRBJ2-5|-|TRBV2
CASSGAGETQYF
TGTGCCAGCAGCGGGGCAGGAGAGACCCAGTACTTC
>-|TRBJ2-1|TRBD2|TRBV6-4
CASSDTRGGPNNEQFF
TGTGCCAGCAGTGACACCCGGGGGGGGCCGAACAATGAGCAGTTCTTC
>-|TRBJ1-4|-|TRBV29-1
CSVSRGVRGEKLFF
TGCAGCGTCTCAAGGGGGGTTCGAGGTGAAAAACTGTTTTTT
>-|TRBJ2-1|-|TRBV21-1
CASSNGSGGYNEQFF
TGTGCCAGCAGCAATGGTAGCGGGGGATACAATGAGCAGTTCTTC
>-|TRBJ1-5|TRBD1|TRBV24-1
CATSDPTGGNQPQHF
TGTGCCACCAGTGACCCGACAGGGGGCAATCAGCCCCAGCATTTT
>-|TRBJ2-2|TRBD1|TRBV11-2
CASSLVDRVGTGELFF
TGTGCCAGCAGCTTAGTGGACAGGGTGGGGACCGGGGAGCTGTTTTTT
>once|TRBJ2-7|TRBD2|TRBV29-1
CSVGDGGNYEQYF
TGCAGCGTTGGTGACGGGGGGAACTACGAGCAGTACTTC
>once|TRBJ1-2|-|TRBV10-1
CASSESPLYGYTF
TGCGCCAGCAGTGAGTCGCCTTTATATGGCTACACCTTC
>once|TRBJ1-5|-|TRBV6-5
CASRRQEDGNQPQHF
TGTGCCAGCAGACGACAGGAAGATGGCAATCAGCCCCAGCATTTT
>once|TRBJ2-1|TRBD2|TRBV3-1/TRBV3-2
CASSLGGGGTSEQFF
TGTGCCAGCAGCCTTGGTGGGGGGGGAACAAGTGAGCAGTTCTTC
>-|TRBJ2-1|-|TRBV7-9
CASSAEGGRNEQFF
TGTGCCAGCAGCGCGGAGGGGGGCCGCAATGAGCAGTTCTTC
>-|TRBJ1-3|-|TRBV27
CASSLSAGTGNTIYF
TGTGCCAGCAGTTTATCGGCAGGGACTGGAAACACCATATATTTT
>-|TRBJ1-5|-|TRBV15
CATSRDVNQPQHF
TGTGCCACCAGCAGGGATGTCAATCAGCCCCAGCATTTT
>-|TRBJ2-1|-|TRBV12-3/TRBV12-4
CASTQRLVEQFF
TGTGCCAGCACTCAACGGCTGGTGGAGCAGTTCTTC
>-|TRBJ2-2|TRBD2|TRBV19
CASSLRRRGVTGELFF
TGTGCCAGTAGTCTTCGTCGGCGGGGGGTGACCGGGGAGCTGTTTTTT
>-|TRBJ2-3|TRBD2|TRBV30
CAWRPAGALTDTQYF
TGTGCCTGGAGGCCAGCGGGGGCGCTCACAGATACGCAGTATTTT
>once|TRBJ2-1|TRBD1|TRBV11-2
CASSQGVRGLFF
TGTGCCAGCAGTCAGGGGGTCAGGGGGCTATTCTTC
>-|TRBJ1-4|TRBD1|TRBV5-1
CASSLGGTDNEKLFF
TGCGCCAGCAGCTTGGGAGGGACAGATAATGAAAAACTGTTTTTT
>-|TRBJ2-7|TRBD2|TRBV10-3
CAISDSGGDSYEQYF
TGTGCCATCAGTGACTCGGGGGGTGACTCCTACGAGCAGTACTTC
>-|TRBJ1-2|-|TRBV27
CASTRSTANYGYTF
TGTGCCAGCACCCGTTCGACAGCTAACTATGGCTACACCTTC
>-|TRBJ2-3|TRBD2|TRBV4-2
CASSQDQGLAGVTDTQYF
TGTGCCAGCAGCCAAGATCAGGGGCTAGCGGGGGTTACAGATACGCAGTATTTT
>-|TRBJ2-3|TRBD2|TRBV29-1
CSVEWGGGTDTQYF
TGCAGCGTCGAGTGGGGAGGGGGCACAGATACGCAGTATTTT